Below, 8 T cell receptor beta chains from the same sample are listed, as sequenced in a study of blood T cell repertoires in COVID-19. The repertoire was sequenced with immunoSEQ multiplex PCR; TCRdb's copy has only in-frame clones and lacks some. The repertoire holds 200,000 to 250,000 clones, 84% seen once, with about 8.9% in the top ten. Sequenced input: peripheral blood. These receptors originate from a man over 45 with active or convalescent COVID-19.

The chain links TRBV3-1 (or the pseudogene TRBV3-2) to TRBJ2-3; D uncertain. The CDR3 is 14 residues long. Germline CDR1 and CDR2: LGHDT and YNNKEL (reference sequence). The V gene lost 2 bases and the J gene lost 5 bases, with 11 bases spanning the gap. The CDR3 DNA follows: TGTGCCAGCAGCCAAATCGGCGGCCTAGATACGCAGTATTTT. Protein sequence: CASSQIGGLDTQYF.

This chain uses TRBV11-2 with TRBJ1-1; D gene ambiguous. Trimming cost V 3 bases and J 3 bases, with 11 bases left between them. The V gene's germline CDR1 is SGHAT and CDR2 FQNNGV. This CDR3 comprises 14 residues. The CDR3 DNA follows: TGTGCCAGCAGCTTGGGATGGGGAGACACTGAAGCTTTCTTT. This sequence encodes CASSLGWGDTEAFF.

This clone was counted a few times. The chain carries TRBV19 and TRBJ1-2; D not certain. This CDR3 contains 12 residues. CDR1 is LNHDA, CDR2 SQIVND, per germline (reference sequence). The germline V and J ends were trimmed by 5 bases and 6 bases, with 10 bases remaining between them. CDR3 nucleotide sequence: TGTGCCAGTAGTCGGCGGTCAGATGGCTACACCTTC. It codes for CASSRRSDGYTF.

This chain uses TRBV6-2 or TRBV6-3 with TRBJ1-1; no clear D gene. The germline CDR1 and CDR2 sequences are MNHEY and SVGEGT. This CDR3 contains 14 residues. Trimming left V 2 bases short and J 3 bases short, with 10 bases between. The CDR3 reads CASSYAGSDTEAFF. The CDR3 DNA is TGTGCCAGCAGTTACGCGGGGTCAGACACTGAAGCTTTCTTT.

The chain recombines TRBV5-1 with TRBJ1-4; 9 bases map to TRBD1. The CDR3 totals 15 residues. Per germline, CDR1 SGHRS and CDR2 YFSETQ. V lost 3 bases and J lost 7; bases outside the gene matches: 7. CDR3 residues: CASSSQGARGEKLFF. The CDR3 nucleotides read TGCGCCAGCAGCTCACAGGGGGCGCGGGGTGAAAAACTGTTTTTT.

With respect to this clone: Other nucleotide sequences in the sample specify the same CDR3. The chain couples TRBV7-2 to TRBJ2-2; D might be TRBD2 (5 bases). This CDR3 has 14 amino acids. CDR1 is SGHTA, CDR2 FQGNSA, per germline. V lost 4 bases and J lost 4, with 10 bases in between. DNA of the CDR3: TGTGCCAGCAGCTACCGGACTGGCACCGGGGAGCTGTTTTTT. This encodes CASSYRTGTGELFF.

J is TRBJ1-6 and V is TRBV6-5; a possible D gene is TRBD1 (6 bases). There are 15 residues in the CDR3. The V gene lost 5 bases and the J gene lost 6 bases, with 14 bases spanning the gap. Germline V gene lookup returns CDR1 MNHEY and CDR2 SVGAGI. CDR3 bases: TGTGCCAGCAGTCGGACCGGACAGACTAATTCACCCCTCCACTTT. Translation gives CASSRTGQTNSPLHF.

The genes are TRBV18 and TRBJ2-6, with 14 bases fitting TRBD2. With V trimmed by 6 bases and J by 0 bases, 4 bases remained unmatched. The CDR3 has 18 amino acids. Germline V gene data show CDR1 as KGHSH and CDR2 as LQKENI. The CDR3 reads CASSVTSGRGSGANVLTF. The CDR3 DNA reads as TGTGCCAGCTCCGTGACTAGCGGGAGGGGCTCTGGGGCCAACGTCCTGACTTTC.